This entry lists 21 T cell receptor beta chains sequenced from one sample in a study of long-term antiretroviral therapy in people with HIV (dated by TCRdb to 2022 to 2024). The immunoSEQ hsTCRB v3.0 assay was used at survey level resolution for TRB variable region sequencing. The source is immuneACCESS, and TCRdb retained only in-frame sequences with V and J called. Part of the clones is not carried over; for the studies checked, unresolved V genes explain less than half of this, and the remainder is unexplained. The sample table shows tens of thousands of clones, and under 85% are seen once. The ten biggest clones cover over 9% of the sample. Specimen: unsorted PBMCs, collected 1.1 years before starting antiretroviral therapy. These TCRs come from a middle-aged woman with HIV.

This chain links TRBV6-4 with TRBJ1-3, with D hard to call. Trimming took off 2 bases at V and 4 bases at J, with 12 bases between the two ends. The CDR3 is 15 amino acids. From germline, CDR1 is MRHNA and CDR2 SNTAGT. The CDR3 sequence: CASSDTAGGGNTIYF. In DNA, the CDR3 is TGTGCCAGCAGTGACACAGCCGGAGGAGGAAACACCATATATTTT.

The CDR3: CASAETALREKLFF. DNA for the CDR3: TGTGCCAGTGCTGAGACAGCCTTGCGGGAAAAACTGTTTTTT. V is TRBV19 and J is TRBJ1-4; D might be TRBD1 (5 bases). The CDR3 sequence is 14 residues long. Between the trimmed V and J ends, which lost 8 bases and 8 bases, there was a span of 18 bases. Germline loops: CDR1 LNHDA, CDR2 SQIVND (reference sequence). The full variable domain, completed using reference TRBV19 and TRBJ1-4, is DGGITQSPKYLFRKEGQNVTLSCEQNLNHDAMYWYRQDPGQGLRLIYYSQIVNDFQKGDIAEGYSVSREKKESFPLTVTSAQKNPTAFYLCASAETALREKLFFGSGTQLSVL.

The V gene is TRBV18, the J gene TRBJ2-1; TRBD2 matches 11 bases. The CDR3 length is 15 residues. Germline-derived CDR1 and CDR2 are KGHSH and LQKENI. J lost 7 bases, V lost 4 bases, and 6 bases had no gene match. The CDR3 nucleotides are TGTGCCAGCTCACTCGGACTAGCGGGCCAAAATGAGCAGTTCTTC. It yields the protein CASSLGLAGQNEQFF.

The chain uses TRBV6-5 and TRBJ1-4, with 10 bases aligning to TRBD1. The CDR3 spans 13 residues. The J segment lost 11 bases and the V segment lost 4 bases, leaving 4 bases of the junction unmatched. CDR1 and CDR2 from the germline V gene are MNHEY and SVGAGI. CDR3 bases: TGTGCCAGCAGTTCGGACAGGGGGGGGAAACTGTTTTTT. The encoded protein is CASSSDRGGKLFF.

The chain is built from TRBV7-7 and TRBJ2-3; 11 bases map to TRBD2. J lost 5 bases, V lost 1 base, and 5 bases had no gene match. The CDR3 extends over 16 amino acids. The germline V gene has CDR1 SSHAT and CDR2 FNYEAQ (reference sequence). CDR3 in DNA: TGTGCCAGCAGCTTAGGGCTAGCGGGAGGAGGAGATACGCAGTATTTT. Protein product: CASSLGLAGGGDTQYF.

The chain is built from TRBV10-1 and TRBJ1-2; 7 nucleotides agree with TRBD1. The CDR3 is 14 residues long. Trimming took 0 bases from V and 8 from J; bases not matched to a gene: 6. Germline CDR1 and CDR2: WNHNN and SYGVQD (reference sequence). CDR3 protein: CASSESNRGGGYTF. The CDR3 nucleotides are TGCGCCAGCAGTGAGTCGAACAGGGGAGGAGGCTACACCTTC.

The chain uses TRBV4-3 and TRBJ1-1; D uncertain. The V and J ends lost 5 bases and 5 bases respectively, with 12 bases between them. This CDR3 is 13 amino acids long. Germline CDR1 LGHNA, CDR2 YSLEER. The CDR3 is CASSRVLRTEAFF. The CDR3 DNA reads TGCGCCAGCAGCAGGGTCTTGAGGACTGAAGCTTTCTTT.

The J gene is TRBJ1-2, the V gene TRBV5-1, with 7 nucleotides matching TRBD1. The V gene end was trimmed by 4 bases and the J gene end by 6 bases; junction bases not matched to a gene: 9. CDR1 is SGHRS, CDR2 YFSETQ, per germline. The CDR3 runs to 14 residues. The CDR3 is CASSPYTGENGYTF. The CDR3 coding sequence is TGCGCCAGCAGCCCCTACACAGGGGAGAATGGCTACACCTTC.

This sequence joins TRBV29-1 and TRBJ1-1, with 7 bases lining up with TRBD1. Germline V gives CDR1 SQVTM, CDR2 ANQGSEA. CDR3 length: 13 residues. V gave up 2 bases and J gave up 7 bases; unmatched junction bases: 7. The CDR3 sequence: CSVEPWQGVEAFF. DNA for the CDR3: TGCAGCGTTGAACCATGGCAGGGGGTTGAAGCTTTCTTT.

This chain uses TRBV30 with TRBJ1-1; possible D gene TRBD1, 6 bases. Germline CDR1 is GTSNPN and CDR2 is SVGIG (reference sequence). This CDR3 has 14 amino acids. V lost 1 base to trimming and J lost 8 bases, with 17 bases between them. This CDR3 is CAWSALPDSIEAFF. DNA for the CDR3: TGTGCCTGGAGTGCCCTACCGGACAGCATAGAAGCTTTCTTT.

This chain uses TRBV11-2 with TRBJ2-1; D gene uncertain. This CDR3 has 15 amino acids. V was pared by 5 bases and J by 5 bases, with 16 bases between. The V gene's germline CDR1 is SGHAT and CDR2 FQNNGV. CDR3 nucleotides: TGTGCCAGCAGCGCCTGGTCTTCATTAAACAATGAGCAGTTCTTC. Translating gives CASSAWSSLNNEQFF.

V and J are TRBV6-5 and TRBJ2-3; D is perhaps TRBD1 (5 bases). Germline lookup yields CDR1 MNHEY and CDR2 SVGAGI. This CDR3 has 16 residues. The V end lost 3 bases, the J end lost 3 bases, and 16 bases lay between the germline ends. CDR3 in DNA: TGTGCCAGCAGTTATCAGGGTTTAGTGGGGACAGATACGCAGTATTTT. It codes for CASSYQGLVGTDTQYF.

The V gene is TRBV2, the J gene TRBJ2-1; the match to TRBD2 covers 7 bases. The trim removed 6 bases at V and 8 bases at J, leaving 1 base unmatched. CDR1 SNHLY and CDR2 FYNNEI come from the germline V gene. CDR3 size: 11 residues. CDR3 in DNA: TGTGCCAGCAGGGGGGGGTATGAGCAGTTCTTC. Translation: CASRGGYEQFF.

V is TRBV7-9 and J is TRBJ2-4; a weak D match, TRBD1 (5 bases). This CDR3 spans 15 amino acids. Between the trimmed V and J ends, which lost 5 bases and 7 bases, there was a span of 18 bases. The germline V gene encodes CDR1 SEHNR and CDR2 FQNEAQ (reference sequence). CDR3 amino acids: CASSITGTPGNIQYF. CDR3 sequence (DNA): TGTGCCAGCAGCATTACGGGCACCCCAGGGAACATTCAGTACTTC.

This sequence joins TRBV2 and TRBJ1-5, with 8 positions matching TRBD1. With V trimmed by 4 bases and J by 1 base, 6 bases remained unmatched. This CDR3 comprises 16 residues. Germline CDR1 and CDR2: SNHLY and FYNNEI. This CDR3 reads CASSARGLGSNQPQHF. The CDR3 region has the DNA TGTGCCAGCAGTGCCAGGGGGCTTGGGAGCAATCAGCCCCAGCATTTT.

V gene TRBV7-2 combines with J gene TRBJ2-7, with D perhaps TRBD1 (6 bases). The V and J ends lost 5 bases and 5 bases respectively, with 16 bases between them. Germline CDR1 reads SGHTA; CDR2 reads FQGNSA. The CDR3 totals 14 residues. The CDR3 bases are TGTGCCAGCAGCCGGGACCAGGGGTACGACGAGCAGTACTTC. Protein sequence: CASSRDQGYDEQYF. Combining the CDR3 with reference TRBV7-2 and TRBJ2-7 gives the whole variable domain GAGVSQSPSNKVTEKGKDVELRCDPISGHTALYWYRQSLGQGLEFLIYFQGNSAPDKSGLPSDRFSAERTGGSVSTLTIQRTQQEDSAVYLCASSRDQGYDEQYFGPGTRLTVT.

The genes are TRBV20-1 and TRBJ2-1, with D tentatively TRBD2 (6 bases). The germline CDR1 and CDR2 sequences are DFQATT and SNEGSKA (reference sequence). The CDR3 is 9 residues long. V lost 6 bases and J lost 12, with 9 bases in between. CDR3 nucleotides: TGCAGTGCCCCGGGACTGCAGTTCTTC. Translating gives CSAPGLQFF.

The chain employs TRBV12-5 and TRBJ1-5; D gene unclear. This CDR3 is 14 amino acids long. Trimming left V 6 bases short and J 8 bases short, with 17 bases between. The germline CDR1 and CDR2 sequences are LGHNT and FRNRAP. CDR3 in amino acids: CASGFDPYREPQHF. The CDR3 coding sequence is TGTGCTAGTGGCTTCGACCCCTATAGGGAGCCCCAGCATTTT.

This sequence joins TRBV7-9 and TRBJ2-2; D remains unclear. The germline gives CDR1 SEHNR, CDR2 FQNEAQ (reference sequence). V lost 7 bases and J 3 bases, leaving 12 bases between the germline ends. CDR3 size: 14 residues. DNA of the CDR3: TGTGCCAGCAATACCCAATTCGACACCGGGGAGCTGTTTTTT. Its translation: CASNTQFDTGELFF.

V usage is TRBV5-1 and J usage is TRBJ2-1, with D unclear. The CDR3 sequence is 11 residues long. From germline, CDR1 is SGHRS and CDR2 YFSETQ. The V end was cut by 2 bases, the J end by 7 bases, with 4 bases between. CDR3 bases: TGCGCCAGCAGCTTTATTAATGAGCAGTTCTTC. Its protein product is CASSFINEQFF.

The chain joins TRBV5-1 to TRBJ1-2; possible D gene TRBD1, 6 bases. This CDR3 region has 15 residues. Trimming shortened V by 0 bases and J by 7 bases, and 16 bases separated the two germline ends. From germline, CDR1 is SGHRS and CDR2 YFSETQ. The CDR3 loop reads CASSLDAGAEVGYTF. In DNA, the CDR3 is TGCGCCAGCAGCTTGGACGCGGGGGCGGAGGTTGGCTACACCTTC. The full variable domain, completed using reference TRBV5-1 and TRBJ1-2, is KAGVTQTPRYLIKTRGQQVTLSCSPISGHRSVSWYQQTPGQGLQFLFEYFSETQRNKGNFPGRFSGRQFSNSRSEMNVSTLELGDSALYLCASSLDAGAEVGYTFGSGTRLTVV.